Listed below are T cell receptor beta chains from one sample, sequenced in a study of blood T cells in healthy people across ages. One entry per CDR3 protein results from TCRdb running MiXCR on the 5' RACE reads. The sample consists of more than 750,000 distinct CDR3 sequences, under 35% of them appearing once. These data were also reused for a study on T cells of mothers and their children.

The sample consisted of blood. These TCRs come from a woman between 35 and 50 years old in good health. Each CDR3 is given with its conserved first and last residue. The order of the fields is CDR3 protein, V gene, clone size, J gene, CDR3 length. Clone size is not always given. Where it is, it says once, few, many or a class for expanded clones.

CDR3: CASSHDTPTLHYGYTF
V: TRBV14
size: few
J: TRBJ1-2
length: 16

CDR3: CASGLDGLETDTQYF
V: TRBV12-5
size: many
J: TRBJ2-3
length: 15

CDR3: CSVERDFPSGYTF
V: TRBV29-1
size: -
J: TRBJ1-2
length: 13

CDR3: CSASPAGTGHNEQFF
V: TRBV20-1
size: -
J: TRBJ2-1
length: 15

CDR3: CSAPEAGMNTGELFF
V: TRBV20-1
size: -
J: TRBJ2-2
length: 15

CDR3: CASSFGHNTEAFF
V: TRBV9
size: few
J: TRBJ1-1
length: 13

CDR3: CASSEGTGGFYVQYF
V: TRBV6-1
size: many
J: TRBJ2-5
length: 15

CDR3: CASRSLSSSGNTIYF
V: TRBV13
size: -
J: TRBJ1-3
length: 15

CDR3: CASSSGPFSYEQYF
V: TRBV27
size: -
J: TRBJ2-7
length: 14

CDR3: CASSYSALANYGYTF
V: TRBV6-2/TRBV6-3
size: -
J: TRBJ1-2
length: 15

CDR3: CSATLITYNEQFF
V: TRBV20-1
size: -
J: TRBJ2-1
length: 13

CDR3: CAGTEPPGTANTIYF
V: TRBV12-3/TRBV12-4
size: -
J: TRBJ1-3
length: 15

CDR3: CSARGTAPGQPQHF
V: TRBV20-1
size: many
J: TRBJ1-5
length: 14

CDR3: CASSFRGSWNYGYTF
V: TRBV13
size: -
J: TRBJ1-2
length: 15

CDR3: CASSRIVTLRTGGTEAFF
V: TRBV4-3
size: -
J: TRBJ1-1
length: 18

CDR3: CASSLLKTGGESDTQYF
V: TRBV12-3/TRBV12-4
size: -
J: TRBJ2-3
length: 17

CDR3: CASSGPNYTQYF
V: TRBV28
size: few
J: TRBJ2-3
length: 12

CDR3: CASSLRGSRRSYNEQFF
V: TRBV28
size: -
J: TRBJ2-1
length: 17

CDR3: CASSLGTALAYEQYF
V: TRBV12-3/TRBV12-4
size: many
J: TRBJ2-7
length: 15

CDR3: CASSLHSAGPYGYTF
V: TRBV7-2
size: few
J: TRBJ1-2
length: 15

CDR3: CASSSTSGGAYEQYF
V: TRBV28
size: many
J: TRBJ2-7
length: 15

CDR3: CASSLRLRTDTQYF
V: TRBV11-2
size: many
J: TRBJ2-3
length: 14